This T cell receptor beta chain emerged from a study of cytomegalovirus exposure and HLA in healthy donors. The study sampled nominally healthy donors, though unrecorded immune exposures were likely. Study observations and caveats: A list of roughly 160 TCR beta chains associated with cytomegalovirus was given. Later analysis showed TCR association rates varying by HLA locus, highest for DRB1 and lowest for HLA-C.

Germline CDR1 reads LGHNA; CDR2 reads YSLEER. This CDR3 comprises 18 residues. Trimming cost V 0 bases and J 4 bases; bases outside gene matches: 7. Regarding this clone: Its target is unknown.

The PCR was carried out with 60 Vbeta primers and 13 Jbeta primers. TCRdb's table, derived via immunoSEQ multiplex PCR, lists solely in-frame clones and lacks some. The repertoire holds roughly 100,000 clones, with more than 60% as singletons. The receptor comes from a woman aged 50 to 60 in good health and CMV-seropositive. Material: PBMCs. V usage is TRBV4-3 and J usage is TRBJ2-2; 11 bases align to TRBD2. The CDR3 loop is CASSQDRLAGGLTGELFF. The CDR3 DNA sequence: TGCGCCAGCAGCCAAGATAGGCTAGCGGGGGGCCTCACCGGGGAGCTGTTTTTT.